This TCR beta chain was identified in a study of blood T cell repertoires in COVID-19. Turning to the study itself: PBMCs, B-cell-depleted T cells, or T cells provided the cDNA or gDNA that made up the material.

Recovered participants had two consecutive negative NP/OP PCR tests, healthcare professional clearance, or symptom resolution. CDR1 and CDR2 (germline): SQVTM, ANQGSEA. Trimming took 0 bases from V and 5 from J, leaving 13 bases between them. This CDR3 spans 14 amino acids. Authors' data handling: Nucleated cell counts were estimated from reference gene primer amplification. The table came from immunoSEQ multiplex PCR; TCRdb's copy has only in-frame clones and leaves some out. The D gene and trimming were derived from the DNA, and the V and J assignments and clone size from that table. The top ten clones hold about 8.4% of a sample with 300,000 to 350,000 clones, about 90% of them seen once.

The J gene is TRBJ1-1, the V gene TRBV29-1, with a tentative D call TRBD1 (6 bases). The sample consisted of PBMCs or T cells enriched from blood (not recorded which). This sequence originates from a woman aged 25-40 years who had recovered from COVID-19. The CDR3 nucleotides are TGCAGCGTTGAAGAGGGGCCTAGGGGGACTGAAGCTTTCTTT. This translates into CSVEEGPRGTEAFF.